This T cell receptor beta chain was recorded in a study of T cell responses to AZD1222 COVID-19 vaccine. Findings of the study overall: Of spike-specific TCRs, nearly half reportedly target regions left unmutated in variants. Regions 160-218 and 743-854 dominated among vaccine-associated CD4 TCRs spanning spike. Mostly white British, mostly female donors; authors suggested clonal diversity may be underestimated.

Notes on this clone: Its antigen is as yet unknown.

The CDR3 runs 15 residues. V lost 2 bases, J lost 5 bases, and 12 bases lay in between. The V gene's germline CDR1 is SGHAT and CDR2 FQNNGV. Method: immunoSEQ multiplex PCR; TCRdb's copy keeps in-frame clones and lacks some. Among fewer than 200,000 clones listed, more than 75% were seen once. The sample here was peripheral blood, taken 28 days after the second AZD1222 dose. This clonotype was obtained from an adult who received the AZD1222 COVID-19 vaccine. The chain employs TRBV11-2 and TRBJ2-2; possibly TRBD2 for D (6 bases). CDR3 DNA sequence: TGTGCCAGCAGCTTAAAGGCAGGAGGGACCGGGGAGCTGTTTTTT. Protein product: CASSLKAGGTGELFF.